The rows below give T cell receptor beta chains drawn from one sample of a study of blood T cell repertoires in COVID-19. The assay was immunoSEQ multiplex PCR, and TCRdb's table has in-frame clones only and misses some. The table has more than 300,000 clones, roughly 90% seen once. The sequencing sample was made of PBMCs or T cells enriched from blood (not recorded which). The receptors stem from a woman aged 25 to 45 who had recovered from COVID-19. Each CDR3 is given with its conserved first and last residue. Fields, in order: J gene, clone size, D gene, V gene, CDR3 protein, CDR3 DNA. The D gene is left open where the match is weak. Size tells how often a clone was seen (once, few, many) or the class of an expanded clone, and some rows leave it out.

TRBJ1-2 NA NA TRBV7-8 CASSLARAYGYTF TGTGCCAGCAGCTTAGCCAGGGCCTATGGCTACACCTTC
TRBJ2-5 NA TRBD2 TRBV7-2 CASSLAIGGLAGVEETQYF TGTGCCAGCAGCTTAGCGATCGGCGGACTAGCGGGAGTGGAAGAGACCCAGTACTTC
TRBJ2-1 once NA TRBV6-5 CATRPGNLYNEQFF TGTGCCACCCGCCCAGGGAACCTCTACAATGAGCAGTTCTTC
TRBJ2-1 NA NA TRBV20-1 CSASRDTNPPNEQFF TGCAGTGCTAGTCGGGACACCAACCCGCCTAATGAGCAGTTCTTC
TRBJ1-5 NA TRBD1 TRBV24-1 CATSGTGGGNQPQHF TGTGCCACCAGTGGGACAGGGGGTGGCAATCAGCCCCAGCATTTT
TRBJ1-2 NA TRBD1 TRBV18 CASSTLEGQGGGYTF TGTGCCAGCTCAACACTCGAGGGACAGGGTGGCGGCTACACCTTC
TRBJ2-5 NA TRBD1 TRBV4-2 CASSQSIKSTRGTGFGETQYF TGTGCCAGCAGCCAGAGCATAAAATCAACCAGGGGGACAGGGTTCGGGGAGACCCAGTACTTC
TRBJ2-3 NA NA TRBV3-1/TRBV3-2 CASSQVLVGHPLTDTQYF TGTGCCAGCAGCCAAGTTTTGGTGGGCCACCCTCTGACAGATACGCAGTATTTT
TRBJ1-3 NA NA TRBV29-1 CSAIPPGAGNTIYF TGCAGCGCCATACCACCGGGAGCTGGAAACACCATATATTTT
TRBJ1-1 NA NA TRBV15 CATSRSGQLEAFF TGTGCCACCAGCAGATCTGGACAGCTTGAAGCTTTCTTT
TRBJ1-4 NA NA TRBV18 CASSPSHGTLEKLFF TGTGCCAGCTCACCGTCCCATGGGACACTTGAAAAACTGTTTTTT
TRBJ2-7 NA NA TRBV5-1 CASSYREFDYEQYF TGCGCCAGCAGCTACCGGGAGTTCGACTACGAGCAGTACTTC
TRBJ2-1 NA NA TRBV11-2 CASSFVRDEQFF TGTGCCAGCAGCTTCGTGCGGGATGAGCAGTTCTTC
TRBJ1-4 NA TRBD1 TRBV3-1/TRBV3-2 CASSLQGGDREKLFF TGTGCCAGCAGCTTGCAGGGGGGCGACCGTGAAAAACTGTTTTTT
TRBJ1-2 NA NA TRBV28 CASSLEDRGYTF TGTGCCAGCAGTTTAGAAGACAGAGGCTACACCTTC
TRBJ1-5 NA NA TRBV2 CASSVGANQPQHF TGTGCCAGCAGTGTGGGAGCCAATCAGCCCCAGCATTTT
TRBJ2-3 NA NA TRBV19 CASSYRGDTQYF TGTGCCAGTAGTTACCGGGGAGATACGCAGTATTTT
TRBJ1-3 NA NA TRBV19 CASRSTGQRFLYF TGTGCCAGTCGCTCCACAGGGCAACGTTTCCTATATTTT
TRBJ1-4 NA NA TRBV28 CASSMVGRLNEKLFF TGTGCCAGCAGCATGGTGGGCAGACTAAATGAAAAACTGTTTTTT
TRBJ1-5 NA NA TRBV1 CTSSPLTGTVGNQPQHF TGCACCAGCAGCCCCCTTACCGGGACAGTCGGCAATCAGCCCCAGCATTTT
TRBJ2-7 NA TRBD1 TRBV9 CASSTGYRGHEQYF TGTGCCAGCAGCACAGGATACAGGGGCCACGAGCAGTACTTC
TRBJ2-1 NA TRBD1 TRBV24-1 CATSDLDRLNNEQFF TGTGCCACCAGTGACCTGGACAGGCTCAACAATGAGCAGTTCTTC
TRBJ2-1 NA NA TRBV28 CASSPTFDSNEQFF TGTGCCAGCAGTCCAACGTTCGACTCTAATGAGCAGTTCTTC
TRBJ2-5 NA NA TRBV5-4 CASSMRAHDFQETQYF TGTGCCAGCAGCATGCGGGCCCACGATTTCCAAGAGACCCAGTACTTC
TRBJ2-3 NA TRBD1 TRBV5-1 CASARDSSTDTQYF TGCGCCAGCGCCCGGGACAGCAGCACAGATACGCAGTATTTT
TRBJ2-4 once TRBD1 TRBV6-2/TRBV6-3 CASSKSTGSGIQYF TGTGCCAGCAGCAAGTCGACAGGGAGCGGCATTCAGTACTTC
TRBJ2-3 NA TRBD2 TRBV4-3 CASSQMRTSGRAADTQYF TGCGCCAGCAGCCAAATGAGGACTAGCGGGAGGGCGGCGGATACGCAGTATTTT
TRBJ1-4 NA NA TRBV13 CASSQLGYAGPVGEKLFF TGTGCCAGCAGCCAACTTGGCTACGCAGGGCCCGTAGGTGAAAAACTGTTTTTT
TRBJ1-2 NA NA TRBV11-2 CASSLVQTYGYTF TGTGCCAGCAGCTTAGTACAGACCTATGGCTACACCTTC
TRBJ2-3 NA TRBD2 TRBV11-3 CASSVGLAGGFTDTQYF TGTGCCAGCAGCGTGGGACTAGCGGGAGGATTTACAGATACGCAGTATTTT
TRBJ2-2 NA NA TRBV7-9 CASSPHPRDGTGELFF TGTGCCAGCAGCCCCCACCCCAGGGATGGCACCGGGGAGCTGTTTTTT
TRBJ2-5 NA NA TRBV28 CASSLWSGGETQYF TGTGCCAGCAGTTTATGGTCAGGAGGAGAGACCCAGTACTTC
TRBJ2-2 NA NA TRBV29-1 CSVEPNTGELFF TGCAGCGTTGAACCAAACACCGGGGAGCTGTTTTTT
TRBJ2-7 NA NA TRBV27 CASSPLLVSYEQYF TGTGCCAGCAGTCCCTTACTAGTGTCATACGAGCAGTACTTC
TRBJ2-1 NA TRBD2 TRBV5-1 CASSSGTSGYNEQFF TGCGCCAGCAGCTCCGGGACTAGCGGTTACAATGAGCAGTTCTTC
TRBJ2-7 NA NA TRBV7-9 CASSLGGLSYEQYF TGTGCCAGCAGCTTAGGAGGGCTATCCTACGAGCAGTACTTC
TRBJ2-2 NA TRBD2 TRBV27 CASSLSGTSGNTGELFF TGTGCCAGCAGTTTATCCGGGACTAGCGGGAACACCGGGGAGCTGTTTTTT
TRBJ2-1 NA TRBD2 TRBV19 CAAGSGSYNEQFF TGTGCCGCGGGGAGCGGGAGTTACAATGAGCAGTTCTTC
TRBJ1-6 NA TRBD1 TRBV13 CASSYGTGGPPLHF TGTGCCAGCAGCTACGGTACAGGGGGCCCACCCCTCCACTTT
TRBJ1-3 few TRBD1 TRBV2 CASSERVGGFSGNTIYF TGTGCCAGCAGTGAACGGGTAGGGGGCTTTTCTGGAAACACCATATATTTT
TRBJ1-1 NA NA TRBV19 CASSMQGSMNTEAFF TGTGCCAGTAGTATGCAGGGGAGCATGAACACTGAAGCTTTCTTT